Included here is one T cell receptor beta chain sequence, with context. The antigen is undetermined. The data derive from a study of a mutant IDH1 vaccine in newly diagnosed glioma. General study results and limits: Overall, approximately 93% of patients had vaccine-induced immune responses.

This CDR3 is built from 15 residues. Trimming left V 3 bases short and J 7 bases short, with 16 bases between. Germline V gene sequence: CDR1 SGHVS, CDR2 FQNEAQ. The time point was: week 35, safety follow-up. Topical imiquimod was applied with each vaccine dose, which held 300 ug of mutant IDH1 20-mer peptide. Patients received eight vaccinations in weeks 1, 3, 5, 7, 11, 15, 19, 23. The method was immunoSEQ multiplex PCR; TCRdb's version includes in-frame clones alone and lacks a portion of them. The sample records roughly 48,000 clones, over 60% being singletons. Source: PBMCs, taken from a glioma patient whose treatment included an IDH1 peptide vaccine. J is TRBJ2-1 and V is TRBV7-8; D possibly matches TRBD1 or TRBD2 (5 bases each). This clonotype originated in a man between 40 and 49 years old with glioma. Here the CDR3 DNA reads TGTGCCAGCAGCTTTGGGGGAGAAACCCTGAATGAGCAGTTCTTC. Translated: CASSFGGETLNEQFF.